This T cell receptor (beta chain) stems from a study of metastatic and nonmetastatic thyroid tumors. TCRdb used MiXCR to call clones anew from the PCR reads. The sample shows over 35,000 clones, about a sixth of them seen only once. Per germline, CDR1 GTSNPN and CDR2 SVGIG (reference sequence). The CDR3 is 14 amino acids. V was clipped by 6 bases and J by 7 bases; unmatched bases: 7. No patient had received any treatment before thyroid surgery. The clonotype originates from a female donor with papillary thyroid cancer or a benign thyroid nodule (not recorded which). Some clones in this sample may be carry-over from other donors' samples. This sequence joins TRBV30 and TRBJ2-2, with 11 bases lining up with TRBD1. The specimen was tumor tissue. The CDR3 loop is CACLGQGAFGELFF. DNA for the CDR3: TGTGCCTGTCTTGGACAGGGGGCGTTCGGGGAGCTGTTTTTT. Using reference TRBV30 and TRBJ2-2 for the parts outside the CDR3, the full variable domain is SQTIHQWPATLVQPVGSPLSLECTVEGTSNPNLYWYRQAAGRGLQLLFYSVGIGQISSEVPQNLSASRPQDRQFILSSKKLLLSDSGFYLCACLGQGAFGELFFGEGSRLTVL.